Below, one TCR beta chain is given with its context. The CDR3 runs 11 residues. Germline CDR1 SGHTA, CDR2 FQGNSA. Trimming took 5 bases from V and 10 from J, leaving 9 bases between them. The entry originates in a study of cytomegalovirus exposure and HLA in healthy donors. A multiplex PCR was run with 60 Vbeta primers and 13 Jbeta primers. Clones were sequenced by immunoSEQ multiplex PCR, and TCRdb holds only the in-frame ones, with some missing. This sample has tens of thousands of clones, with roughly 71% found just once. The sequenced sample consisted of PBMCs. The rearrangement uses TRBV7-2 and TRBJ2-1; D may be TRBD2 (5 bases). This clonotype was sampled from a man between 50 and 59 years old in good health and CMV-seropositive. CDR3 bases: TGTGCCAGCAGCCCTCCGGGAGAGCAGTTCTTC. Protein product: CASSPPGEQFF.